Listed below are T cell receptor beta chains from one sample, sequenced in a study of OX40 agonist ivuxolimab in advanced cancers. Some clones are missing from TCRdb's copy, which holds only in-frame ones; the method was immunoSEQ multiplex PCR. Found here are approximately 80,000 clones, 70% to 85% of them singletons; the top ten hold under 4%. This material consisted of CD4+ or CD8+ T cells sorted from blood, taken in a trial of the OX40 agonist ivuxolimab. The source of these receptors is an adult with an advanced solid tumor such as melanoma, head and neck, liver or kidney cancer. Both conserved end residues are part of each CDR3. Fields, in order: D gene, J gene, clone size, V gene, CDR3 protein, CDR3 DNA. The D gene is left open where the match is weak. Rows give clone size only sometimes, using once, few, many, or a class for an expanded clone.

D: TRBD2; J: TRBJ2-7; size: .; V: TRBV7-9; CDR3: CASSATGTSGYEQYF; DNA: TGTGCCAGCAGCGCAACCGGGACTAGCGGATACGAGCAGTACTTC
D: .; J: TRBJ1-1; size: .; V: TRBV2; CDR3: CATPPTGNEAFF; DNA: TGTGCCACTCCCCCAACGGGAAACGAAGCTTTCTTT
D: .; J: TRBJ2-7; size: .; V: TRBV6-5; CDR3: CASGMDEQYF; DNA: TGTGCCAGCGGGATGGACGAGCAGTACTTC
D: TRBD1; J: TRBJ2-7; size: .; V: TRBV19; CDR3: CASSIGTGGVYEQYF; DNA: TGTGCCAGTAGTATCGGGACAGGGGGCGTGTACGAGCAGTACTTC
D: .; J: TRBJ1-4; size: .; V: TRBV27; CDR3: CASTRSGNNGEKLFF; DNA: TGTGCCAGCACTCGCTCCGGGAACAACGGAGAAAAACTGTTTTTT
D: .; J: TRBJ2-7; size: .; V: TRBV4-2; CDR3: CASSQIDNNLYEQYF; DNA: TGTGCCAGCAGCCAAATCGACAATAACCTCTACGAGCAGTACTTC
D: .; J: TRBJ2-7; size: .; V: TRBV15; CDR3: CATEKGRFLNEQYF; DNA: TGTGCCACCGAAAAGGGGAGGTTCCTAAACGAGCAGTACTTC
D: TRBD2; J: TRBJ2-1; size: .; V: TRBV9; CDR3: CASSASLAGDIEQFF; DNA: TGTGCCAGCAGTGCATCACTAGCGGGAGACATTGAGCAGTTCTTC
D: TRBD2; J: TRBJ2-1; size: .; V: TRBV5-1; CDR3: CASSLGGLVPIPYNEQFF; DNA: TGCGCCAGCAGCTTGGGGGGACTAGTCCCAATTCCGTACAATGAGCAGTTCTTC
D: .; J: TRBJ1-2; size: .; V: TRBV18; CDR3: CASSPDGERGYTF; DNA: TGTGCCAGCTCACCAGACGGGGAACGGGGCTACACCTTC
D: TRBD1; J: TRBJ2-5; size: .; V: TRBV7-6; CDR3: CASSFPGGRETQYF; DNA: TGTGCCAGCAGCTTTCCAGGGGGTCGAGAGACCCAGTACTTC
D: TRBD2; J: TRBJ2-7; size: .; V: TRBV4-2; CDR3: CASSPELAGAYEQYF; DNA: TGTGCCAGCAGCCCTGAACTAGCGGGAGCGTACGAGCAGTACTTC
D: .; J: TRBJ2-5; size: .; V: TRBV19; CDR3: CASSIGLHRSQYF; DNA: TGTGCCAGTAGTATAGGTTTACATCGGTCCCAGTACTTC
D: .; J: TRBJ2-7; size: .; V: TRBV30; CDR3: CAWSVALTEQYF; DNA: TGTGCCTGGAGTGTAGCTTTGACAGAGCAGTACTTC
D: .; J: TRBJ2-5; size: .; V: TRBV28; CDR3: CASSYPSGVGETQYF; DNA: TGTGCCAGCAGTTACCCTTCGGGGGTAGGAGAGACCCAGTACTTC
D: .; J: TRBJ2-1; size: .; V: TRBV7-9; CDR3: CASSGGYNEQFF; DNA: TGTGCCAGCAGCGGGGGGTACAATGAGCAGTTCTTC
D: .; J: TRBJ1-5; size: once; V: TRBV28; CDR3: CASSLFGRYNQPQHF; DNA: TGTGCCAGCAGTTTATTCGGCCGGTACAATCAGCCCCAGCATTTT
D: TRBD1; J: TRBJ2-2; size: .; V: TRBV25-1; CDR3: CASSRGLVGELFF; DNA: TGTGCCAGCAGCAGGGGGCTTGTCGGGGAGCTGTTTTTT
D: .; J: TRBJ1-5; size: .; V: TRBV19; CDR3: CASSGQAVQPQHF; DNA: TGTGCCAGTAGTGGGCAGGCTGTGCAGCCCCAGCATTTT
D: TRBD2; J: TRBJ2-7; size: .; V: TRBV7-8; CDR3: CASSLELAASYEQYF; DNA: TGTGCCAGCAGCTTAGAACTAGCGGCCTCCTACGAGCAGTACTTC
D: .; J: TRBJ2-3; size: once; V: TRBV2; CDR3: CASSQGTDTQYF; DNA: TGTGCCAGCAGCCAGGGGACAGATACGCAGTATTTT
D: TRBD1; J: TRBJ2-7; size: few; V: TRBV11-2; CDR3: CASSYWDSSYEQYF; DNA: TGTGCCAGCAGTTATTGGGACAGTTCCTACGAGCAGTACTTC
D: .; J: TRBJ1-4; size: .; V: TRBV5-1; CDR3: CASSLAERGFNEKLFF; DNA: TGCGCCAGCAGCTTGGCAGAAAGGGGGTTTAATGAAAAACTGTTTTTT
D: TRBD1; J: TRBJ2-1; size: .; V: TRBV19; CDR3: CASSIRDRVYNEQFF; DNA: TGTGCCAGTAGTATACGGGACAGGGTCTACAATGAGCAGTTCTTC
D: .; J: TRBJ2-1; size: .; V: TRBV30; CDR3: CAWSVGSRDEQFF; DNA: TGTGCCTGGAGTGTCGGGAGCAGGGATGAGCAGTTCTTC
D: .; J: TRBJ2-5; size: .; V: TRBV2; CDR3: CASSEGGGIGETQYF; DNA: TGTGCCAGCAGTGAAGGTGGCGGGATAGGTGAGACCCAGTACTTC
D: TRBD2; J: TRBJ2-3; size: .; V: TRBV6-5; CDR3: CASSYSSSGSFDTQYF; DNA: TGTGCCAGCAGTTACTCTTCTAGCGGGAGTTTTGATACGCAGTATTTT
D: .; J: TRBJ2-5; size: few; V: TRBV4-1; CDR3: CASSQATAPSAAETQYF; DNA: TGCGCCAGCAGCCAAGCGACGGCCCCTAGCGCGGCAGAGACCCAGTACTTC
D: .; J: TRBJ2-5; size: .; V: TRBV4-1; CDR3: CASSPRGFAQETQYF; DNA: TGCGCCAGCAGCCCGCGGGGCTTCGCACAAGAGACCCAGTACTTC
D: .; J: TRBJ2-1; size: .; V: TRBV2; CDR3: CASSRDLDNEQFF; DNA: TGTGCCAGCAGCCGGGACCTCGACAATGAGCAGTTCTTC
D: .; J: TRBJ1-6; size: .; V: TRBV7-9; CDR3: CASSKGSNDSPLHF; DNA: TGTGCCAGCAGCAAGGGAAGCAATGATTCACCCCTCCACTTT
D: TRBD1; J: TRBJ1-2; size: .; V: TRBV6-5; CDR3: CASSWGQGFGYTF; DNA: TGTGCCAGCAGTTGGGGACAGGGTTTTGGCTACACCTTC
D: TRBD1; J: TRBJ1-2; size: .; V: TRBV28; CDR3: CASSLGQGAFNYGYTF; DNA: TGTGCCAGCAGTTTAGGGCAGGGGGCCTTTAACTATGGCTACACCTTC
D: .; J: TRBJ2-3; size: .; V: TRBV6-5; CDR3: CASSPGLGDTQYF; DNA: TGTGCCAGCAGCCCGGGCCTTGGGGATACGCAGTATTTT
D: .; J: TRBJ1-2; size: .; V: TRBV11-2; CDR3: CASRSPGNYGYTF; DNA: TGTGCCAGCCGCTCACCAGGGAACTATGGCTACACCTTC
D: TRBD2; J: TRBJ2-1; size: .; V: TRBV19; CDR3: CASTPGLAYYNEQFF; DNA: TGTGCCAGTACCCCGGGACTAGCGTATTACAATGAGCAGTTCTTC
D: TRBD1; J: TRBJ2-7; size: .; V: TRBV4-2; CDR3: CASSQVGRDRGNEQYF; DNA: TGTGCCAGCAGCCAAGTAGGCCGGGACAGGGGTAACGAGCAGTACTTC
D: .; J: TRBJ2-2; size: .; V: TRBV7-2; CDR3: CASSLGVHTSGAGELFF; DNA: TGTGCCAGCAGCTTAGGGGTACACACCTCGGGGGCCGGGGAGCTGTTTTTT
D: TRBD2; J: TRBJ2-1; size: .; V: TRBV28; CDR3: CASGLAGGSSYNEQFF; DNA: TGTGCCAGCGGACTAGCGGGAGGGTCCTCCTACAATGAGCAGTTCTTC
D: .; J: TRBJ2-1; size: .; V: TRBV4-1; CDR3: CASSHLGGLYNEQFF; DNA: TGCGCCAGCAGCCACCTCGGGGGACTCTACAATGAGCAGTTCTTC
D: .; J: TRBJ2-3; size: .; V: TRBV9; CDR3: CASSPEPSYPDTQYF; DNA: TGTGCCAGCAGCCCCGAACCTAGCTACCCAGATACGCAGTATTTT
D: TRBD2; J: TRBJ2-1; size: .; V: TRBV5-8; CDR3: CASSPGTSRSSYNEQFF; DNA: TGTGCCAGCAGCCCGGGGACTAGCAGGAGCTCCTACAATGAGCAGTTCTTC
D: TRBD2; J: TRBJ2-7; size: .; V: TRBV5-6; CDR3: CASSEGTSGIYEQYF; DNA: TGTGCCAGCAGCGAGGGGACTAGCGGAATCTACGAGCAGTACTTC
D: .; J: TRBJ1-5; size: .; V: TRBV6-4; CDR3: CASSRKSPQHF; DNA: TGTGCCAGCAGCCGCAAATCGCCCCAGCATTTT